This TCR beta chain came from a study of cytomegalovirus exposure and HLA in healthy donors. On this clone itself: The antigen remains unidentified.

The donors formed part of the approximately 110-subject validation cohort, distinct from the 666-subject first cohort. Study-level findings and limits: It was reportedly the case that the classifier diagnosed cytomegalovirus status with high specificity and sensitivity. The study labeled approximately 150 TCR beta chains cytomegalovirus-associated.

The protocol was immunoSEQ multiplex PCR, while the TCRdb copy is restricted to in-frame clones and leaves out a portion. There are 100,000 to 150,000 clones in the sample; roughly nine tenths occur only once, and 0.95% to 1.5% lies in the top ten. The germline V gene has CDR1 MNHNS and CDR2 SASEGT. With 0 bases clipped from V and 2 bases from J, the junction kept 3 bases outside the gene matches. This CDR3 comprises 18 residues. This TCR was sampled from a woman between 18 and 29 years old in good health and CMV-seronegative. Sequencing was carried out using PBMCs. J is TRBJ2-3 and V is TRBV6-1, with 15 bases fitting TRBD2. CDR3 nucleotides: TGTGCCAGCAGTGAAGCCGGACTAGCGGGGGGGTACACAGATACGCAGTATTTT. Protein product: CASSEAGLAGGYTDTQYF.